The 9 T cell receptor beta chains listed next were all sequenced from one sample in a study of cytomegalovirus exposure and HLA in healthy donors. PCR used 60 Vbeta primers and 13 Jbeta primers. Repertoires were generated with immunoSEQ multiplex PCR, while TCRdb's copy carries only in-frame clones and drops some. The table shows under 150,000 clones, with 82% occurring only once. Sequencing was done on a sample of PBMCs. These TCRs come from a male donor in good health and CMV-seronegative.

V usage is TRBV6-5 and J usage is TRBJ2-1; TRBD2 aligns across 11 bases. This CDR3 spans 16 amino acids. Germline loops: CDR1 MNHEY, CDR2 SVGAGI. V was clipped by 4 bases and J by 7 bases; unmatched bases: 9. CDR3 protein: CASSWGPWTSGNEQFF. CDR3 nucleotides: TGTGCCAGCAGTTGGGGCCCCTGGACTAGCGGGAATGAGCAGTTCTTC.

This chain joins TRBV5-6 and TRBJ2-5, with 9 bases fitting TRBD1. The CDR3 covers 16 residues. The V gene end was trimmed by 4 bases and the J gene end by 2 bases; junction bases not matched to a gene: 9. Germline values: CDR1 SGHDT, CDR2 YYEEEE. This CDR3 reads CASSGMGQGTQETQYF. CDR3 DNA: TGTGCCAGCAGCGGGATGGGACAGGGAACTCAAGAGACCCAGTACTTC. Based on the CDR3 plus reference TRBV5-6 and TRBJ2-5, the full variable domain is DAGVTQSPTHLIKTRGQQVTLRCSPKSGHDTVSWYQQALGQGPQFIFQYYEEEERQRGNFPDRFSGHQFPNYSSELNVNALLLGDSALYLCASSGMGQGTQETQYFGPGTRLLVL.

This chain joins TRBV18 and TRBJ2-1; a weak D match, TRBD2 (5 bases). V shed 2 bases and J shed 10 bases, with 6 bases lying between them. In germline, CDR1 is KGHSH, CDR2 LQKENI. The CDR3 sequence is 11 residues long. DNA for the CDR3: TGTGCCAGCTCACCAACGGGGGAGCAGTTCTTC. Its protein product is CASSPTGEQFF.

As to this clone: The same CDR3 is also encoded by other DNA sequences in this sample. The chain recombines TRBV19 with TRBJ1-1; D gene unclear. Trimming took off 4 bases at V and 2 bases at J, with 5 bases between the two ends. The length of the CDR3 is 12 residues. Germline CDR1 is LNHDA and CDR2 is SQIVND (reference sequence). The CDR3 DNA reads TGTGCCAGTAGTACAGGCAACACTGAAGCTTTCTTT. Protein: CASSTGNTEAFF.

This clone was counted a single time. The chain links TRBV28 to TRBJ2-7, with 9 bases that match TRBD1. V shed 2 bases, J shed 3 bases, and the junction held 8 bases outside the gene matches. Germline CDR1 MDHEN, CDR2 SYDVKM. The CDR3 has 16 amino acids. The CDR3 nucleotides are TGTGCCAGCAGTTTAGGCAGGGGGACAGGGAGCTACGAGCAGTACTTC. Protein: CASSLGRGTGSYEQYF.

V gene TRBV5-5 combines with J gene TRBJ2-7; tentatively, D is TRBD2 (7 bases). The V end was cut by 0 bases, the J end by 3 bases, with 19 bases between. Germline values: CDR1 SGHKS, CDR2 YYEKEE (reference sequence). The CDR3 totals 17 residues. This CDR3 reads CASSLAVLGGGYYEQYF. CDR3 nucleotide sequence: TGTGCCAGCAGCTTGGCGGTCTTAGGGGGGGGATACTACGAGCAGTACTTC.

This clone has a handful of counts. The genes are TRBV5-1 and TRBJ2-7; D not certain. The CDR3 is 13 residues long. In germline, CDR1 is SGHRS, CDR2 YFSETQ. V dropped 0 bases and J dropped 0 bases, with 4 bases sitting between them. This CDR3 reads CASSLDNSYEQYF. The CDR3 bases are TGCGCCAGCAGCTTGGATAACTCCTACGAGCAGTACTTC.

The chain employs TRBV7-2 and TRBJ2-3; 8 nucleotides match TRBD1. The CDR3 has 17 residues. Trimming cost V 4 bases and J 1 base; bases outside gene matches: 10. Germline V lookup: CDR1 SGHTA, CDR2 FQGNSA. CDR3 protein: CASSSTSGTGRTDTQYF. The CDR3 DNA follows: TGTGCCAGCAGCTCCACGTCCGGGACAGGACGCACAGATACGCAGTATTTT.

The chain recombines TRBV30 with TRBJ2-3, with TRBD2 identical over 9 bases. The V gene end was trimmed by 4 bases and the J gene end by 2 bases; junction bases not matched to a gene: 4. The CDR3 extends over 14 amino acids. CDR1 is GTSNPN and CDR2 is SVGIG in the germline V gene (reference sequence). The CDR3 sequence: CAWTQREVTDTQYF. The CDR3 DNA follows: TGTGCCTGGACACAGCGGGAGGTCACAGATACGCAGTATTTT.